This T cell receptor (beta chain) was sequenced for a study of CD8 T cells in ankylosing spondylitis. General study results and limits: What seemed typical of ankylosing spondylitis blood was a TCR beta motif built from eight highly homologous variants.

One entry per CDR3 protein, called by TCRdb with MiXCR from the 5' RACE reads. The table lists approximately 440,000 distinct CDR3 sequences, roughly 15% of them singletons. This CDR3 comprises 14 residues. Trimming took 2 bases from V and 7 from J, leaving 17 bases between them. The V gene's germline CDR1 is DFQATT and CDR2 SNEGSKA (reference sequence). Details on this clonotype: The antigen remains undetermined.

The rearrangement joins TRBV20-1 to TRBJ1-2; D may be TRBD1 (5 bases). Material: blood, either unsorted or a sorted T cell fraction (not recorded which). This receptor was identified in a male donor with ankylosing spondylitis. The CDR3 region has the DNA TGCAGTGCTAGACTACCCGTGGCAGGGACTGGCTACACCTTC. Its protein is CSARLPVAGTGYTF.